This TCR beta chain stems from a study of cytomegalovirus exposure and HLA in healthy donors. Germline V gene sequence: CDR1 MNHEY, CDR2 SMNVEV (reference sequence). V shed 5 bases, J shed 3 bases, and the junction held 6 bases outside the gene matches. The CDR3 sequence is 15 residues long. The PCR contained 60 Vbeta and 13 Jbeta primers. Clones were read by immunoSEQ multiplex PCR, and TCRdb kept only the in-frame ones, dropping some. The sample includes tens of thousands of clones, roughly 80% of them seen just once. Sequenced sample: PBMCs. The genes are TRBV27 and TRBJ2-7; 11 bases are a match to TRBD2. The clonotype was recovered from a man aged 35-49 years in good health and CMV-seronegative. The CDR3 loop reads CASSAGTSGIYEQYF. The CDR3 DNA sequence: TGTGCCAGCAGTGCCGGGACTAGCGGTATCTACGAGCAGTACTTC.